The rows below give T cell receptor beta chains drawn from one sample of a study of Ad26.COV2.S vaccination and SARS-CoV-2 variants. The data were produced by immunoSEQ multiplex PCR, yet TCRdb's version contains in-frame clones alone and is incomplete. The sample contains a few hundred thousand clones, about 90% of which appear only once. The starting material was peripheral blood, obtained in a trial of Ad26.COV2.S vaccine versus placebo. The receptor source for this set is a person between 18 and 65 years old who received the Ad26.COV2.S COVID-19 vaccine or a placebo. Both conserved end residues are part of each CDR3. Fields, in order: D gene, J gene, clone size, V gene, CDR3 protein, CDR3 DNA. D genes are given only for firm matches. The listing skips clone size in some rows; elsewhere it reads once, few, many or a size class.

d_gene: .
j_gene: TRBJ2-5
abundance: .
v_gene: TRBV2
CDR3aa: CASRPPGALETQYF
CDR3nt: TGTGCCAGCAGGCCCCCGGGGGCCCTAGAGACCCAGTACTTC

d_gene: .
j_gene: TRBJ2-7
abundance: once
v_gene: TRBV7-2
CDR3aa: CASSLSNTYEQYF
CDR3nt: TGTGCCAGCAGCTTATCGAATACTTACGAGCAGTACTTC

d_gene: .
j_gene: TRBJ2-7
abundance: .
v_gene: TRBV2
CDR3aa: CATHVTEGGYEQYF
CDR3nt: TGTGCCACTCATGTCACCGAGGGCGGGTACGAGCAGTACTTC

d_gene: .
j_gene: TRBJ2-5
abundance: once
v_gene: TRBV9
CDR3aa: CASSARLDRETQYF
CDR3nt: TGTGCCAGCAGCGCTCGACTAGATCGAGAGACCCAGTACTTC

d_gene: .
j_gene: TRBJ1-2
abundance: .
v_gene: TRBV24-1
CDR3aa: CATSRTPGDGYTF
CDR3nt: TGTGCCACCAGTCGTACACCGGGGGATGGCTACACCTTC

d_gene: .
j_gene: TRBJ1-3
abundance: .
v_gene: TRBV27
CDR3aa: CASSLASGNTIYF
CDR3nt: TGTGCCAGCAGTTTAGCCTCTGGAAACACCATATATTTT

d_gene: TRBD1
j_gene: TRBJ2-7
abundance: .
v_gene: TRBV7-2
CDR3aa: CASSLAGQWHEQYF
CDR3nt: TGTGCCAGCAGCTTAGCGGGACAGTGGCACGAGCAGTACTTC

d_gene: TRBD1
j_gene: TRBJ1-2
abundance: .
v_gene: TRBV5-1
CDR3aa: CASSLGQGVGYGYTF
CDR3nt: TGCGCCAGCAGCTTAGGACAGGGGGTGGGCTATGGCTACACCTTC

d_gene: .
j_gene: TRBJ1-3
abundance: .
v_gene: TRBV6-5
CDR3aa: CASSYRRGLSGNTIYF
CDR3nt: TGTGCCAGCAGTTACCGAAGGGGACTCTCTGGAAACACCATATATTTT

d_gene: .
j_gene: TRBJ2-2
abundance: .
v_gene: TRBV6-5
CDR3aa: CASSYSLGFSTGELFF
CDR3nt: TGTGCCAGCAGTTACTCGTTAGGGTTCTCCACCGGGGAGCTGTTTTTT

d_gene: .
j_gene: TRBJ2-7
abundance: .
v_gene: TRBV7-2
CDR3aa: CASSLEGPHEQYF
CDR3nt: TGTGCCAGCAGCTTAGAAGGGCCCCACGAGCAGTACTTC

d_gene: .
j_gene: TRBJ1-1
abundance: few
v_gene: TRBV4-1
CDR3aa: CASSQEQLTGTEAFF
CDR3nt: TGCGCCAGCAGCCAAGAACAGCTCACGGGGACTGAAGCTTTCTTT

d_gene: .
j_gene: TRBJ1-2
abundance: .
v_gene: TRBV7-2
CDR3aa: CASSDRLVAYTF
CDR3nt: TGTGCCAGCAGCGACCGCTTGGTGGCCTACACCTTC

d_gene: .
j_gene: TRBJ2-7
abundance: .
v_gene: TRBV5-5
CDR3aa: CASSLNSRSYEQYF
CDR3nt: TGTGCCAGCAGCTTGAACAGCCGCTCCTACGAGCAGTACTTC

d_gene: .
j_gene: TRBJ1-1
abundance: .
v_gene: TRBV28
CDR3aa: CASSLRRRPEAFF
CDR3nt: TGTGCCAGCAGTTTACGTAGGCGGCCTGAAGCTTTCTTT

d_gene: TRBD2
j_gene: TRBJ2-3
abundance: .
v_gene: TRBV4-3
CDR3aa: CASSHQLAGGSTDTQYF
CDR3nt: TGCGCCAGCAGCCACCAACTAGCGGGGGGTAGCACAGATACGCAGTATTTT

d_gene: .
j_gene: TRBJ2-7
abundance: .
v_gene: TRBV4-2
CDR3aa: CASAEVAVAYEQYF
CDR3nt: TGTGCCAGCGCGGAGGTAGCGGTAGCCTACGAGCAGTACTTC

d_gene: TRBD1
j_gene: TRBJ1-1
abundance: .
v_gene: TRBV6-5
CDR3aa: CASSYEQGALSQAFF
CDR3nt: TGTGCCAGCAGTTACGAACAGGGGGCTCTATCCCAAGCTTTCTTT

d_gene: TRBD1
j_gene: TRBJ1-4
abundance: .
v_gene: TRBV13
CDR3aa: CASREGAEEKLFF
CDR3nt: TGTGCCAGCCGGGAGGGGGCGGAAGAAAAACTGTTTTTT

d_gene: .
j_gene: TRBJ1-4
abundance: .
v_gene: TRBV5-4
CDR3aa: CASSLGGSGYFEKLFF
CDR3nt: TGTGCCAGCAGCTTGGGGGGCTCAGGGTATTTCGAAAAACTGTTTTTT

d_gene: .
j_gene: TRBJ2-3
abundance: .
v_gene: TRBV3-1/TRBV3-2
CDR3aa: CASSQEGDTQYF
CDR3nt: TGTGCCAGCAGCCAAGAGGGAGATACGCAGTATTTT

d_gene: TRBD1
j_gene: TRBJ1-4
abundance: .
v_gene: TRBV27
CDR3aa: CASSLFGTGGMLEKLFF
CDR3nt: TGTGCCAGCAGTTTATTTGGGACAGGGGGCATGTTAGAAAAACTGTTTTTT

d_gene: TRBD2
j_gene: TRBJ2-1
abundance: once
v_gene: TRBV4-1
CDR3aa: CASSQEVTSGALNEQFF
CDR3nt: TGCGCCAGCAGCCAAGAAGTAACTAGCGGGGCTCTAAATGAGCAGTTCTTC

d_gene: .
j_gene: TRBJ1-1
abundance: .
v_gene: TRBV7-2
CDR3aa: CASSLSGMTEAFF
CDR3nt: TGTGCCAGCAGCTTATCAGGAATGACTGAAGCTTTCTTT

d_gene: .
j_gene: TRBJ1-5
abundance: .
v_gene: TRBV19
CDR3aa: CASSMTTWGGSQHF
CDR3nt: TGTGCCAGTAGTATGACGACCTGGGGGGGGTCCCAGCATTTT

d_gene: .
j_gene: TRBJ2-3
abundance: .
v_gene: TRBV7-9
CDR3aa: CASSFTGSSTDTQYF
CDR3nt: TGTGCCAGCAGCTTCACGGGGTCTAGCACAGATACGCAGTATTTT

d_gene: .
j_gene: TRBJ1-5
abundance: .
v_gene: TRBV21-1
CDR3aa: CASTHTTRPGTGFSNQPQHF
CDR3nt: TGTGCCAGCACCCACACAACCCGTCCCGGGACAGGGTTTAGCAATCAGCCCCAGCATTTT

d_gene: .
j_gene: TRBJ1-3
abundance: .
v_gene: TRBV5-1
CDR3aa: CASSPVASSSGNTIYF
CDR3nt: TGCGCCAGCAGCCCTGTGGCATCTAGCTCTGGAAACACCATATATTTT

d_gene: .
j_gene: TRBJ1-5
abundance: .
v_gene: TRBV6-5
CDR3aa: CASSYSKNVGHQPQHF
CDR3nt: TGTGCCAGCAGTTACTCGAAAAATGTGGGTCATCAGCCCCAGCATTTT

d_gene: .
j_gene: TRBJ2-7
abundance: few
v_gene: TRBV7-9
CDR3aa: CASSFGRTTYEQYF
CDR3nt: TGTGCCAGCAGCTTCGGCAGGACAACCTACGAGCAGTACTTC

d_gene: .
j_gene: TRBJ1-5
abundance: many
v_gene: TRBV28
CDR3aa: CASSPRGRGEHQPQHF
CDR3nt: TGTGCCAGCAGCCCTCGAGGTCGGGGGGAACACCAGCCCCAGCATTTT

d_gene: TRBD1
j_gene: TRBJ2-7
abundance: .
v_gene: TRBV7-2
CDR3aa: CASSSRQGRYGEQYF
CDR3nt: TGTGCCAGCAGCTCCCGACAGGGACGGTACGGCGAGCAGTACTTC